This T cell receptor (beta chain) comes out of a study of CD8+ T cells in alopecia areata. About the research overall: Transfer of skin from roughly 6-12-month-old C3H/HeJ graft donors with spontaneous alopecia was made to roughly 7-10-week-old female C3H/HeJ mice. Study results and limitations: Sequencing of scalp samples also includes resident alphabeta T cells from normal skin. Mice showed TCR sharing more clearly than patients did, possibly owing to HLA. Affected scalp, especially in alopecia totalis/universalis, had a higher clonality than normal scalp did.

Of note for this clone: Antigen unknown. The genes are named according to mouse. The observed sequence ends 4 residues before the CDR3 terminus, with the missing tail filled in from the germline J gene.

V was clipped by 3 bases and J by 1 base, with 11 bases between them. Germline V CDR1 and CDR2: NSQYPW, LRSPGD (reference sequence). The CDR3 loop spans 15 amino acids. RNA, once extracted, was reverse transcribed into cDNA for use as the sequencing template. Clones were read by immunoSEQ multiplex PCR, and TCRdb kept only the in-frame ones, dropping some. This sample has over 100,000 clones, each found more than once. The chain is built from TRBV1 and TRBJ2-5; perhaps TRBD1 as D (6 bases). The clonotype comes from a C3H/HeJ mouse with alopecia areata. The strain's MHC type: H2-k. The specimen sequenced was lesional skin. CDR3: CTCSASPGDQDTQYF. The DNA read from the CDR3 is TGCACCTGCAGTGCCTCTCCAGGGGACCAAGAC.